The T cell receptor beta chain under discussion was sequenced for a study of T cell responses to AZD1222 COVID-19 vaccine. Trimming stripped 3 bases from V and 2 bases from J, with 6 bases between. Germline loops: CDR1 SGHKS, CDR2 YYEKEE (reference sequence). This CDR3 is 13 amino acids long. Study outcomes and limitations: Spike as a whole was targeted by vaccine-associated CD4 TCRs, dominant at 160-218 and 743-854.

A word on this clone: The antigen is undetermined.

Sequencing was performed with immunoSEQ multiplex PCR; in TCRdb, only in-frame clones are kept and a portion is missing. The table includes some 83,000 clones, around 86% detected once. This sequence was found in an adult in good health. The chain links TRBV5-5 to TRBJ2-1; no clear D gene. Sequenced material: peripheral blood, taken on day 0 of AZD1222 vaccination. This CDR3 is CASSSETYNEQFF. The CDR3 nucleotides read TGTGCCAGCAGCTCGGAAACCTACAATGAGCAGTTCTTC.